Shown below are 5 T cell receptor beta chains from a single sample sequenced in a study of blood T cells in healthy people across ages. For the second PCR, which ran for 7 to 11 cycles, a sample-barcoded 5' primer and a J-beta primer mix were used. Via MiXCR, TCRdb re-called the 5' RACE reads, giving one row per CDR3 protein. The sample shows 650,000 to 1,000,000 distinct CDR3 sequences, around 36% of them seen only once. The sample consisted of blood. These receptors all stem from a young man in good health.

This clonotype was found a few times. The chain recombines TRBV20-1 with TRBJ1-1, with D possibly TRBD1 on 5 matching bases. This CDR3 is 16 amino acids long. Germline assignment: CDR1 DFQATT and CDR2 SNEGSKA (reference sequence). V was clipped by 0 bases and J by 4 bases, with 18 bases between them. The CDR3 DNA is TGCAGTGCTAGAGATCCCGATGCAGGGCTGAGCACTGAAGCTTTCTTT. Protein: CSARDPDAGLSTEAFF.

The chain uses TRBV7-2 and TRBJ2-5, with 8 bases fitting TRBD2. The CDR3 has 17 residues. Unmatched junction bases numbered 13, after V lost 3 bases and J lost 4 bases. Germline V gene lookup returns CDR1 SGHTA and CDR2 FQGNSA. CDR3 amino acids: CASSFLAGRGEGETQYF. The CDR3, as DNA: TGTGCCAGCAGCTTCCTAGCGGGTAGGGGGGAGGGAGAGACCCAGTACTTC.

The sample holds a few counts of this clonotype. The chain uses TRBV7-2 and TRBJ1-4; D is perhaps TRBD1 (6 bases). The CDR3 runs 16 residues. Germline V CDR1 and CDR2: SGHTA, FQGNSA. V was trimmed by 1 base and J by 1 base, leaving 10 bases between them. The CDR3 DNA follows: TGTGCCAGCAGCTTAGGCCTGGGACAAACTAATGAAAAACTGTTTTTT. Amino acids: CASSLGLGQTNEKLFF.

In this sample, this clonotype turned up a few times. The CDR3 loop reads CASSLVRDRDNEKLFF. The DNA of the CDR3 is TGTGCCAGCAGCTTGGTTCGGGACAGGGATAATGAAAAACTGTTTTTT. The rearrangement joins TRBV5-4 to TRBJ1-4, with 9 bases aligning to TRBD1. This CDR3 contains 16 residues. With V trimmed by 0 bases and J by 4 bases, 4 bases remained unmatched. CDR1 is SGHNT and CDR2 is YYREEE in the germline V gene (reference sequence).

The gene calls are TRBV6-2 or TRBV6-3 and TRBJ1-6; the D gene is possibly TRBD1 (6 bases). Germline CDR1 and CDR2: MNHEY and SVGEGT. CDR3 length: 12 amino acids. The V end was cut by 8 bases, the J end by 7 bases, with 9 bases between. The CDR3 here is CASRDTNSPLHF. The CDR3 coding sequence is TGTGCCAGCCGGGACACAAATTCACCCCTCCACTTT.